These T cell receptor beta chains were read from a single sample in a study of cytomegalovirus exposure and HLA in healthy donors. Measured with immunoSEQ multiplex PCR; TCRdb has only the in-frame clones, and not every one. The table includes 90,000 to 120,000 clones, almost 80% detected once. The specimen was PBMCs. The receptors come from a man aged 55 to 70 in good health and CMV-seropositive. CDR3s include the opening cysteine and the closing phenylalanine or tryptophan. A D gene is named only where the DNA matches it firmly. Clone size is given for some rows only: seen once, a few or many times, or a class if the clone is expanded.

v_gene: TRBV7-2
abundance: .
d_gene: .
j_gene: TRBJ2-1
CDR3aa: CASSSQGGGDEQFF
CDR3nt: TGTGCCAGCAGCTCGCAGGGGGGCGGCGATGAGCAGTTCTTC

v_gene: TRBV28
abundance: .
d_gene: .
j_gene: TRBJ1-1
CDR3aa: CASSLVGGITEAFF
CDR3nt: TGTGCCAGCAGTTTAGTGGGGGGGATTACTGAAGCTTTCTTT

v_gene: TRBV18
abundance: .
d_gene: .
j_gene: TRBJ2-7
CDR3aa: CASSQDGGSYEQYF
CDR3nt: TGTGCCAGCTCACAGGACGGAGGGAGCTACGAGCAGTACTTC

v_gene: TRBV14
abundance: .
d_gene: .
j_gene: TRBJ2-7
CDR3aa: CASSQDLRGSARQYF
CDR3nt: TGTGCCAGCAGCCAAGATCTACGGGGAAGTGCCCGACAGTACTTC

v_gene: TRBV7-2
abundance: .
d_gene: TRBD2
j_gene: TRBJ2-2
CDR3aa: CASSFQGGIGGELFF
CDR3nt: TGTGCCAGCAGCTTTCAGGGAGGGATTGGCGGGGAGCTGTTTTTT

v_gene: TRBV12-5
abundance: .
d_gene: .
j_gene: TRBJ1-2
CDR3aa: CASALVGPYGYTF
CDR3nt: TGTGCTAGTGCCCTCGTGGGCCCCTATGGCTACACCTTC

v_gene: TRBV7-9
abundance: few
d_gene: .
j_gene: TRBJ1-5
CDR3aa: CASRDIGGYQPQHF
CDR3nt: TGTGCCAGCAGAGATATCGGGGGGTATCAGCCCCAGCATTTT

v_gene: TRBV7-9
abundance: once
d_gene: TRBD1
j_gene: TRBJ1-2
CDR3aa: CATEMGDSNYGYTF
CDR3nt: TGTGCCACCGAAATGGGGGACAGTAACTATGGCTACACCTTC

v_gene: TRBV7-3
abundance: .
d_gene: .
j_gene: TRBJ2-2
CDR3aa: CASSLMRSGELFF
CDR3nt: TGTGCCAGCAGCTTAATGAGGTCCGGGGAGCTGTTTTTT

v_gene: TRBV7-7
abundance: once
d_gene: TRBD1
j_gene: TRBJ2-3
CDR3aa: CASSGWVSRDRGKTDTQYF
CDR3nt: TGTGCCAGCAGCGGATGGGTCTCCAGGGACAGGGGAAAGACAGATACGCAGTATTTT